This T cell receptor (beta chain) derives from a study of beta chain features in type 1 diabetes. Study-wide findings and caveats: Fewer insertions but more deletions were seen at VDJ junctions in type 1 diabetes patients.

Worth noting for this clone: Its antigen is as yet unknown.

Germline V gives CDR1 MDHEN, CDR2 SYDVKM. The CDR3 length is 14 residues. Losses at the gene ends were 2 bases for V and 7 bases for J; bases not matched to a gene: 7. Expressed TCRB transcripts were sequenced after all isolated RNA was converted to cDNA. Libraries were prepared by immunoSEQ multiplex PCR; TCRdb keeps only in-frame clonotypes and omits some of them. Of 900,000 or so clones listed, about a sixth are singletons. This chain connects TRBV28 to TRBJ2-7, with 8 bases lining up with TRBD1. The sequence came from a woman aged 18-29 years in good health. The sequencing sample was made of naive CD4+ T cells from blood. CDR3 nucleotides: TGTGCCAGCAGTTTACAGGGGGCCGGAAGGGAGCAGTACTTC. Translated, it gives CASSLQGAGREQYF.